Presented here are 24 T cell receptor beta chains from one specimen sequenced in a study of Ad26.COV2.S vaccination and SARS-CoV-2 variants. Repertoires were generated with immunoSEQ multiplex PCR, while TCRdb's copy carries only in-frame clones and drops some. The repertoire consists of 380,000 or so clones, with 75% to 90% occurring once and the leading ten covering 5%. The treatment is: roughly 19 received Ad26.COV2.S at low or high dose, single or two shots; 5 received placebo; per-sample allocation not given. Samples were taken on day 63 after the first vaccine or placebo injection. Sequencing used peripheral blood, obtained in a trial of Ad26.COV2.S vaccine versus placebo. Every receptor here comes from a person between 18 and 59 years old who received the Ad26.COV2.S COVID-19 vaccine or a placebo.

The chain employs TRBV5-6 and TRBJ2-1, with 7 nucleotides matching TRBD1. This CDR3 spans 12 amino acids. CDR1 is SGHDT and CDR2 is YYEEEE in the germline V gene. V shed 4 bases and J 7 bases; nucleotides not matched to a gene: 2. CDR3 in amino acids: CASSEGQNEQFF. In DNA, the CDR3 is TGTGCCAGCAGCGAGGGACAGAATGAGCAGTTCTTC.

This clone was observed once. The chain carries TRBV7-9 and TRBJ1-1, with 10 nucleotides matching TRBD1. J lost 2 bases, V lost 2 bases, and 5 bases had no gene match. The germline CDR1 and CDR2 sequences are SEHNR and FQNEAQ (reference sequence). CDR3 size: 16 residues. CDR3 sequence (DNA): TGTGCCAGCAGCTTACCGGGACAGGGGTTAAACACTGAAGCTTTCTTT. Amino acids: CASSLPGQGLNTEAFF.

V and J are TRBV7-9 and TRBJ2-7; TRBD2 matches 10 bases. The ends lost 5 bases at V and 1 base at J; junction bases unmatched: 5. This CDR3 has 15 amino acids. Germline V gene lookup returns CDR1 SEHNR and CDR2 FQNEAQ (reference sequence). In DNA form, the CDR3 reads TGTGCCAGCAGCCTCAGGACTAGCGGTTCCTACGAGCAGTACTTC. It encodes CASSLRTSGSYEQYF. The full variable domain, completed using reference TRBV7-9 and TRBJ2-7, is DTGVSQNPRHKITKRGQNVTFRCDPISEHNRLYWYRQTLGQGPEFLTYFQNEAQLEKSRLLSDRFSAERPKGSFSTLEIQRTEQGDSAMYLCASSLRTSGSYEQYFGPGTRLTVT.

This clone was picked up one time. V and J are TRBV24-1 and TRBJ2-1; TRBD2 matches at 10 bases. Looked up from germline, CDR1 is KGHDR and CDR2 is SFDVKD. The CDR3 loop spans 15 amino acids. J gave up 4 bases and V 3 bases, and 2 bases lay outside the gene matches. CDR3 DNA: TGTGCCACCAGTGATGGACTAGCGGTATACAATGAGCAGTTCTTC. This sequence encodes CATSDGLAVYNEQFF.

Here the CDR3 reads CASSLDREETQYF. In DNA form, the CDR3 reads TGTGCCAGCAGCTTAGACAGGGAAGAGACCCAGTACTTC. The chain joins TRBV13 to TRBJ2-5; TRBD1 is a possible D gene (6 bases). Trimming stripped 1 base from V and 3 bases from J, with 6 bases between. Looked up from germline, CDR1 is PRHDT and CDR2 is FYEKMQ (reference sequence). CDR3 length: 13 residues.

In this sample, this clone turned up once. The chain employs TRBV3-1 (or the pseudogene TRBV3-2) and TRBJ2-3; tentatively, D is TRBD1 (6 bases). The V end lost 0 bases, the J end lost 0 bases, and 7 bases lay between the germline ends. CDR1 and CDR2 from the germline V gene are LGHDT and YNNKEL (reference sequence). CDR3 size: 15 residues. The DNA for the CDR3 is TGTGCCAGCAGCCAAGATCAGGGGAGCACAGATACGCAGTATTTT. Protein sequence: CASSQDQGSTDTQYF.

V and J are TRBV10-3 and TRBJ1-2; maybe TRBD1 (6 bases). Trimming removed 4 bases at V and 2 bases at J, with 14 bases between. Looked up from germline, CDR1 is ENHRY and CDR2 is SYGVKD. The CDR3 runs 15 residues. The chain's CDR3 is CAISAGDITNYGYTF. CDR3 sequence (DNA): TGTGCCATCAGTGCAGGGGATATAACGAACTATGGCTACACCTTC.

J is TRBJ2-2 and V is TRBV3-1 (or the pseudogene TRBV3-2), with no clear D. V lost 4 bases, J lost 6 bases, and 9 bases lay in between. The germline gives CDR1 LGHDT, CDR2 YNNKEL (reference sequence). This CDR3 region has 13 residues. The DNA for the CDR3 is TGTGCCAGCAGCCCTCTTCGAGCCGGGGAGCTGTTTTTT. This sequence encodes CASSPLRAGELFF.

The V call is TRBV10-1, the J call TRBJ2-3; D not certain. CDR1 and CDR2 from the germline V gene are WNHNN and SYGVQD (reference sequence). V was trimmed by 3 bases and J by 4 bases, leaving 8 bases between them. The CDR3 spans 13 residues. The CDR3 nucleotides read TGCGCCAGCAGTGACTCGTTACCAGATACGCAGTATTTT. This codes for CASSDSLPDTQYF.

V and J are TRBV12-5 and TRBJ2-2, with D possibly called TRBD1 or TRBD2 (6 bases each). Germline loops: CDR1 LGHNT, CDR2 FRNRAP. The V end lost 0 bases, the J end lost 6 bases, and 8 bases lay between the germline ends. The CDR3 has 14 amino acids. The CDR3 reads CASGLVRGPGELFF. The CDR3 DNA follows: TGTGCTAGTGGTTTGGTACGGGGGCCCGGGGAGCTGTTTTTT.

The chain links TRBV5-1 to TRBJ2-2, with 13 bases identical to TRBD2. The CDR3 contains 17 residues. V lost 5 bases and J lost 5; bases outside the gene matches: 9. Germline loops: CDR1 SGHRS, CDR2 YFSETQ. The CDR3, as DNA: TGCGCCAGCAGTCGCCGGACTAGCGGGGGTGAAACCGGGGAGCTGTTTTTT. Amino acids: CASSRRTSGGETGELFF.

The CDR3 region has the DNA TGTGCCTGGAGTCGGGGGGGCACTAATGAAAAACTGTTTTTT. It specifies CAWSRGGTNEKLFF. This chain connects TRBV30 to TRBJ1-4, with D tentatively TRBD1 (6 bases). Between the trimmed V and J ends, which lost 2 bases and 2 bases, there was a span of 9 bases. Per germline, CDR1 GTSNPN and CDR2 SVGIG (reference sequence). This CDR3 comprises 14 residues.

This chain links TRBV5-1 with TRBJ2-3; D is uncertain. This CDR3 is built from 14 residues. Germline loops: CDR1 SGHRS, CDR2 YFSETQ. V lost 4 bases to trimming and J lost 1 base, with 10 bases between them. CDR3 sequence reads: CASSPIQRTDTQYF. Here the CDR3 DNA reads TGCGCCAGCAGCCCTATACAGCGCACAGATACGCAGTATTTT.

This rearrangement joins TRBV5-1 to TRBJ1-2; TRBD1 matches 11 bases. This CDR3 contains 15 residues. V lost 1 base, J lost 7 bases, and 6 bases stayed unmatched. Germline V gene data show CDR1 as SGHRS and CDR2 as YFSETQ. The CDR3 loop reads CASSLSDRGPSGYTF. In DNA form, the CDR3 reads TGCGCCAGCAGCTTGTCGGACAGGGGGCCCTCTGGCTACACCTTC.

V gene TRBV5-6 combines with J gene TRBJ2-5, with D maybe TRBD2 (6 bases). The germline CDR1 and CDR2 sequences are SGHDT and YYEEEE. This CDR3 is 18 amino acids long. Trimming left V 4 bases short and J 3 bases short, with 25 bases between. CDR3 nucleotide sequence: TGTGCCAGCAGCCCCTTATTAGACCAAGGGACGGGGGAAGAGACCCAGTACTTC. It is translated as CASSPLLDQGTGEETQYF. The entire variable domain, with the rest obtained from reference TRBV5-6 and TRBJ2-5, is as follows: DAGVTQSPTHLIKTRGQQVTLRCSPKSGHDTVSWYQQALGQGPQFIFQYYEEEERQRGNFPDRFSGHQFPNYSSELNVNALLLGDSALYLCASSPLLDQGTGEETQYFGPGTRLLVL.

The genes are TRBV6-6 and TRBJ1-4, with 8 bases that match TRBD1. The CDR3 has 19 residues. V lost 6 bases, J lost 0 bases, and 15 bases stayed unmatched. CDR1 and CDR2 from the germline V gene are MNHNY and SVGAGI (reference sequence). The DNA for the CDR3 is TGTGCCAGCAGCCGACAGGACAGGGAAAACTTTGCAACTAATGAAAAACTGTTTTTT. Translating gives CASSRQDRENFATNEKLFF.

This chain uses TRBV5-4 with TRBJ2-1, with a weak D call TRBD2 (5 bases). The germline gives CDR1 SGHNT, CDR2 YYREEE (reference sequence). The length of the CDR3 is 15 residues. Trimming cost V 1 base and J 3 bases, with 11 bases left between them. The CDR3 DNA sequence: TGTGCCAGCAGCTTGCCCGGACTTAGCTACAATGAGCAGTTCTTC. This sequence encodes CASSLPGLSYNEQFF.

The chain links TRBV27 to TRBJ2-2, with 13 bases identical to TRBD2. J was trimmed by 4 bases and V by 5 bases; bases with no gene match: 7. CDR3 length: 17 amino acids. Per germline, CDR1 MNHEY and CDR2 SMNVEV (reference sequence). The CDR3 DNA reads as TGTGCCAGCAGTCTCCCAGGACTAGCGGGAGTCACCGGGGAGCTGTTTTTT. Translating gives CASSLPGLAGVTGELFF.

This chain uses TRBV7-9 with TRBJ2-5; D gene ambiguous. The germline V gene encodes CDR1 SEHNR and CDR2 FQNEAQ (reference sequence). Deletions cut 5 bases from V and 5 bases from J, with 9 bases between. This CDR3 has 12 amino acids. The DNA of the CDR3 is TGTGCCAGCAGCCACCTCGGGGAGACCCAGTACTTC. This sequence encodes CASSHLGETQYF.

The chain uses TRBV6-5 and TRBJ1-2; D possibly corresponds to TRBD1 (6 bases). The V gene lost 9 bases and the J gene lost 7 bases, with 12 bases spanning the gap. The CDR3 contains 11 residues. Germline CDR1 is MNHEY and CDR2 is SVGAGI. DNA of the CDR3: TGTGCCAGTTCTAAAGGGGGTGGCTACACCTTC. Translated, it gives CASSKGGGYTF.

This chain joins TRBV12-2 and TRBJ1-2; the listed D gene, TRBD1, was not tested against the DNA. TRBV12-2 is a recognized pseudogene. The CDR3 contains 14 residues. CDR3 sequence reads: CASRLRQCNYGYTF. CDR3 DNA: TGTGCAAGTCGCTTGAGACAGTGTAACTATGGCTACACCTTC.

The chain joins TRBV12-3 or TRBV12-4 to TRBJ2-5; D gene uncertain. The V gene lost 6 bases and the J gene lost 9 bases, with 14 bases spanning the gap. The CDR3 has 12 residues. This CDR3 is CASSRTRGAQYF. CDR3 coding DNA: TGTGCCAGCAGCCGAACACGTGGGGCCCAGTACTTC.

This chain connects TRBV27 to TRBJ1-6; unclear D gene. The length of the CDR3 is 14 residues. Trimming took off 2 bases at V and 11 bases at J, with 13 bases between the two ends. CDR1 and CDR2 from the germline V gene are MNHEY and SMNVEV (reference sequence). CDR3 bases: TGTGCCAGCAGTTTAGAGGGTCCCAGTGCACCCCTCCACTTT. Its protein product is CASSLEGPSAPLHF.

The chain combines TRBV27 with TRBJ1-2, with TRBD1 matching over 10 bases. After removal of 5 bases from V and 8 bases from J, the junction contained 8 bases not matched to a gene. Germline V gene sequence: CDR1 MNHEY, CDR2 SMNVEV (reference sequence). The CDR3 runs 14 residues. The CDR3 DNA sequence: TGTGCCAGCAGTCGTTACGGGACAGGGGTCGGCTACACCTTC. Translated, it gives CASSRYGTGVGYTF.